The present T cell receptor (beta chain) was sequenced within a study of shared clonotypes between healthy human individuals. Regarding the study as a whole: Clonotype sharing among donors was expected to depend on sequencing depth. It was only blood that was sampled, and tissue repertoires likely differ. Some clonotypes were shared by all four sorted-subset donors, while others were not shared. The non-shared ones had lower generation probabilities than the shared ones.

Germline CDR1 is SNHLY and CDR2 is FYNNEI. The V end lost 2 bases, the J end lost 3 bases, and 11 bases lay between the germline ends. The length of the CDR3 is 14 residues. When replicate PCRs were run on sorted subsets, they used approximately 0.2 ug DNA, some 33,000 T cell genomes. TCRdb's table, derived via immunoSEQ multiplex PCR, lists solely in-frame clones and lacks some. This table holds roughly 2.5 million clones, around nine tenths found once. Notes on this clone: Its specificity is unknown.

Material: naive CD4+ T cells sorted from blood. As for subset: CD45RA+ positively selected. This receptor was obtained from a man aged 18 to 29 in good health. The rearrangement joins TRBV2 to TRBJ2-7, with D tentatively TRBD2 (5 bases). DNA of the CDR3: TGTGCCAGCAGTGAAAACTTCGCGGGCTACGAGCAGTACTTC. This translates into CASSENFAGYEQYF.